This entry is about one T cell receptor (beta chain). The antigen is unknown. Data came from immunoSEQ multiplex PCR; TCRdb stores just in-frame clones and leaves some out. This table holds about 200,000 clones, less than 90% found once. This entry comes from a study of cytomegalovirus exposure and HLA in healthy donors. Broader study findings: Many donors shared some public TCRs, even though most TCR sequences were rare.

V gave up 3 bases and J gave up 1 base, with 19 bases separating them. The CDR3 has 17 amino acids. Germline values: CDR1 SGDLS, CDR2 YYNGEE. The sequence was obtained from a woman aged 18-29 years in good health and CMV-seronegative. Sequenced: PBMCs. The chain has TRBV9 and TRBJ1-2; D perhaps matches TRBD1 (5 bases). The DNA of the CDR3 is TGTGCCAGCAGCGAGGGGCTCTCCGGGGACTTTAACTATGGCTACACCTTC. Protein sequence: CASSEGLSGDFNYGYTF.